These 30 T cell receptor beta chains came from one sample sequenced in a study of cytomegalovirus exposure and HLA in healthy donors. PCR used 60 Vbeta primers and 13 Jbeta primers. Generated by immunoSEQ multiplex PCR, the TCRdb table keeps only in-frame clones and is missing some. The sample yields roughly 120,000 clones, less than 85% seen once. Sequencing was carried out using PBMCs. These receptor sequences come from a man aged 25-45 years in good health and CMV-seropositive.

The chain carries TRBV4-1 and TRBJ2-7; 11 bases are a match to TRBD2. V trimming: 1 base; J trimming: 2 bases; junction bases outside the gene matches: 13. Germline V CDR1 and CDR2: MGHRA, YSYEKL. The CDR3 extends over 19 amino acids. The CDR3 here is CASSQVAGLAGVITYEQYF. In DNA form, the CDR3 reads TGCGCCAGCAGCCAAGTCGCTGGACTAGCGGGTGTCATTACCTACGAGCAGTACTTC.

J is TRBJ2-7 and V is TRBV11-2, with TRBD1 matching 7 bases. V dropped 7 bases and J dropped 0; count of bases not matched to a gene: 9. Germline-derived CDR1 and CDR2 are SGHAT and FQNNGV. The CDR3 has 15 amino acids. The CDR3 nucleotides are TGTGCCAGCAATACATACAGGGGTAGCTCCTACGAGCAGTACTTC. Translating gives CASNTYRGSSYEQYF.

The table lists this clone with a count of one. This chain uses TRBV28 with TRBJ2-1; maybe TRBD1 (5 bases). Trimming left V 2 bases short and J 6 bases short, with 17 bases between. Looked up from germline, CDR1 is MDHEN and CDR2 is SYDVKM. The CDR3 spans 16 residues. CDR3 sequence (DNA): TGTGCCAGCAGTTTAGGGGCAGGGCTTTTATTCAATGAGCAGTTCTTC. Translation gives CASSLGAGLLFNEQFF. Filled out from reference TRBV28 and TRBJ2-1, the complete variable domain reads DVKVTQSSRYLVKRTGEKVFLECVQDMDHENMFWYRQDPGLGLRLIYFSYDVKMKEKGDIPEGYSVSREKKERFSLILESASTNQTSMYLCASSLGAGLLFNEQFFGPGTRLTVL.

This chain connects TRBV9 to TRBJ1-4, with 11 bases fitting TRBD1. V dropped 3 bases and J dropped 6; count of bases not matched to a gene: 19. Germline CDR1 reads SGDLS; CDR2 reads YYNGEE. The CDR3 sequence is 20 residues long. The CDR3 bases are TGTGCCAGCAGCGACAACCCGGGACAGGGGGGGTTTGGTTCTTATGAAAAACTGTTTTTT. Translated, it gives CASSDNPGQGGFGSYEKLFF.

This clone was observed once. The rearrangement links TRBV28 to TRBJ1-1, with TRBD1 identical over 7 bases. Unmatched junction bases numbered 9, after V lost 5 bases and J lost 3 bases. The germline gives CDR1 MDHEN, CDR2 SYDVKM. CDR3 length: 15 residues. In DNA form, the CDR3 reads TGTGCCAGCAGTCCTACAGGGGTCGGGGACACTGAAGCTTTCTTT. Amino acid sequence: CASSPTGVGDTEAFF.

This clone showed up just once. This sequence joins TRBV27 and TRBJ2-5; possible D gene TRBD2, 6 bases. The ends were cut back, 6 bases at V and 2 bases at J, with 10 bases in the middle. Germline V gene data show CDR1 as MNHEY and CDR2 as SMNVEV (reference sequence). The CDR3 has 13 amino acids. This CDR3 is CASSKTRQETQYF. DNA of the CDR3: TGTGCCAGCAGCAAGACTAGACAAGAGACCCAGTACTTC.

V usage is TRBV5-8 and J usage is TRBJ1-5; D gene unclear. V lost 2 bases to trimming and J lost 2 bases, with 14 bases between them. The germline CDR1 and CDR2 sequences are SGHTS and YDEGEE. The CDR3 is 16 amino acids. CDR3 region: CASSFGSLRGNQPQHF. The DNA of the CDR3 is TGTGCCAGCAGCTTCGGGAGCCTTCGGGGCAATCAGCCCCAGCATTTT.

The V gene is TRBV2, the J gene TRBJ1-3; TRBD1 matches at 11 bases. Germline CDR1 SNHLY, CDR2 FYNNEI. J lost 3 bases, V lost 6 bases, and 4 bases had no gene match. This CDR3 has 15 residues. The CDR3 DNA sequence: TGTGCCAGCAGCGCCGGGACAGGGGGTGGAAACACCATATATTTT. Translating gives CASSAGTGGGNTIYF.

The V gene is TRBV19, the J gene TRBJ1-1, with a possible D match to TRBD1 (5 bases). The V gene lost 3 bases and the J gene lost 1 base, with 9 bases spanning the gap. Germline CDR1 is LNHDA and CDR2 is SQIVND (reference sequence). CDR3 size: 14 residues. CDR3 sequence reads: CASSIRTSNTEAFF. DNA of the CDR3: TGTGCCAGTAGTATTAGGACATCGAACACTGAAGCTTTCTTT.

CDR3 bases: TGTGCCAGCAGCTTAGACGGCTATGGCTACACCTTC. It encodes CASSLDGYGYTF. V gene TRBV7-2 combines with J gene TRBJ1-2, with D hard to call. V lost 1 base to trimming and J lost 4 bases, with 4 bases between them. Germline CDR1 is SGHTA and CDR2 is FQGNSA. The CDR3 spans 12 residues.

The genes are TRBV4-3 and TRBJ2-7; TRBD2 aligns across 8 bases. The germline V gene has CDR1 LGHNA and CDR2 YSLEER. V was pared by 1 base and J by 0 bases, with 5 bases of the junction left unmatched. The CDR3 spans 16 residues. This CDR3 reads CASSQVALADSYEQYF. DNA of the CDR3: TGCGCCAGCAGCCAAGTCGCACTAGCGGACTCCTACGAGCAGTACTTC.

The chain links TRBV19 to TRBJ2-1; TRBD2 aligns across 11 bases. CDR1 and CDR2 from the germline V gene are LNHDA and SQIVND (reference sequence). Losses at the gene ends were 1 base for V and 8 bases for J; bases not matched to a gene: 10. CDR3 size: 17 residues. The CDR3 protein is CASSIGVGLAVTHEQFF. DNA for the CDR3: TGTGCCAGTAGTATAGGGGTGGGACTAGCGGTAACCCATGAGCAGTTCTTC. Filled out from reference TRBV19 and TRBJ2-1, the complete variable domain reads DGGITQSPKYLFRKEGQNVTLSCEQNLNHDAMYWYRQDPGQGLRLIYYSQIVNDFQKGDIAEGYSVSREKKESFPLTVTSAQKNPTAFYLCASSIGVGLAVTHEQFFGPGTRLTVL.

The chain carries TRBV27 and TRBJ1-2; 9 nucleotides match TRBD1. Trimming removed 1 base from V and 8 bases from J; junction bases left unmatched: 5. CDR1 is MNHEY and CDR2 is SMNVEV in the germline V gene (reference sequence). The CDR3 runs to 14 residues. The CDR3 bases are TGTGCCAGCAGTTTATGGGGACAGGGCTGGGGCTACACCTTC. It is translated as CASSLWGQGWGYTF.

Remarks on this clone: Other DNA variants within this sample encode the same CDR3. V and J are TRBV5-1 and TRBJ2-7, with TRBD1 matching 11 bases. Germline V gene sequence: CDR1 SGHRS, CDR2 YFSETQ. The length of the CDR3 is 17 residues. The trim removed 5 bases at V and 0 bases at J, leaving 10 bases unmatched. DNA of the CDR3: TGCGCCAGCAGTGGTGGACAGGGGGCTTCCCTCTCCTACGAGCAGTACTTC. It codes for CASSGGQGASLSYEQYF.

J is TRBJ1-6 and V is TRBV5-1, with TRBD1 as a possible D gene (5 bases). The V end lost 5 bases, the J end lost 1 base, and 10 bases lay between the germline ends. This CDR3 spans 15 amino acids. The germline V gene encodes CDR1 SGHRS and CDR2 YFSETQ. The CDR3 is CASRTGGSYNSPLHF. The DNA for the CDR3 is TGCGCCAGCAGAACAGGCGGATCCTATAATTCACCCCTCCACTTT.

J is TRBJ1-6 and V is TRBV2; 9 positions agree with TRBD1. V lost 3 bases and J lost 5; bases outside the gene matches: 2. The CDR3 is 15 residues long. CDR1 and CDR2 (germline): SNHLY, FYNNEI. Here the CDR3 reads CASSDGTGNNSPLHF. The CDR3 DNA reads TGTGCCAGCAGTGACGGGACAGGGAATAATTCACCCCTCCACTTT.

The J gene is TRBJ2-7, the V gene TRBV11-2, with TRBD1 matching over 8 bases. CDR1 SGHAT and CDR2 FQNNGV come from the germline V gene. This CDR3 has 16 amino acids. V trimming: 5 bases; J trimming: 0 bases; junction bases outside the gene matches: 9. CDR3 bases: TGTGCCAGCAGCCCTCCAGGGGGCCCGAGCTCCTACGAGCAGTACTTC. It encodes CASSPPGGPSSYEQYF. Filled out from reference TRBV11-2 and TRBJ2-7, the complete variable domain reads EAGVAQSPRYKIIEKRQSVAFWCNPISGHATLYWYQQILGQGPKLLIQFQNNGVVDDSQLPKDRFSAERLKGVDSTLKIQPAKLEDSAVYLCASSPPGGPSSYEQYFGPGTRLTVT.

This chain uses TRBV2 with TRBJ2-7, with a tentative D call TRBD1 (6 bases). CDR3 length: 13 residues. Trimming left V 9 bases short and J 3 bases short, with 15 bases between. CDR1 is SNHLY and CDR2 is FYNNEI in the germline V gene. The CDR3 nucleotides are TGTGCCAGTCAGGGGACCCCCTACTACGAGCAGTACTTC. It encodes CASQGTPYYEQYF. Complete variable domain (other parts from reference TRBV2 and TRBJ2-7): EPEVTQTPSHQVTQMGQEVILRCVPISNHLYFYWYRQILGQKVEFLVSFYNNEISEKSEIFDDQFSVERPDGSNFTLKIRSTKLEDSAMYFCASQGTPYYEQYFGPGTRLTVT.

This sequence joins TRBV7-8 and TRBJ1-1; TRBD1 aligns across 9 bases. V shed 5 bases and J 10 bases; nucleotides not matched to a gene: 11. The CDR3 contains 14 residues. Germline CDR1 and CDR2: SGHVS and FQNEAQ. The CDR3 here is CASSPAGTGHGAFF. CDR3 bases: TGTGCCAGCAGCCCTGCCGGGACAGGGCACGGAGCTTTCTTT.

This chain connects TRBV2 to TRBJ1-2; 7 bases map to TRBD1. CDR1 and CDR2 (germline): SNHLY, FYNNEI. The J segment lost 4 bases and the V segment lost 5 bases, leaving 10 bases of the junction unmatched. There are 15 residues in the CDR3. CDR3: CASSTTTGSIYGYTF. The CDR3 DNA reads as TGTGCCAGCAGTACCACGACAGGGAGTATCTATGGCTACACCTTC.

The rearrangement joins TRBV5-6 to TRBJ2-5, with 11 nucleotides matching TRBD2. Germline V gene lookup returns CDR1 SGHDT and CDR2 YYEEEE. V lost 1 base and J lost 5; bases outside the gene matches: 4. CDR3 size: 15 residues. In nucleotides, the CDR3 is TGTGCCAGCAGCTTGCGCCTAGCGGGGGGTGAGACCCAGTACTTC. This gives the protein CASSLRLAGGETQYF. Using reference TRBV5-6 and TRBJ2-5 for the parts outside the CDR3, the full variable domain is DAGVTQSPTHLIKTRGQQVTLRCSPKSGHDTVSWYQQALGQGPQFIFQYYEEEERQRGNFPDRFSGHQFPNYSSELNVNALLLGDSALYLCASSLRLAGGETQYFGPGTRLLVL.

The CDR3 nucleotides read TGTGCCAGCTCACCACTGCAGGGGAGGAACACCGGGGAGCTGTTTTTT. Amino acid sequence: CASSPLQGRNTGELFF. J is TRBJ2-2 and V is TRBV18, with D possibly matching TRBD1 (6 bases). The length of the CDR3 is 16 residues. In germline, CDR1 is KGHSH, CDR2 LQKENI. The germline V and J ends were trimmed by 1 base and 1 base, with 10 bases remaining between them.

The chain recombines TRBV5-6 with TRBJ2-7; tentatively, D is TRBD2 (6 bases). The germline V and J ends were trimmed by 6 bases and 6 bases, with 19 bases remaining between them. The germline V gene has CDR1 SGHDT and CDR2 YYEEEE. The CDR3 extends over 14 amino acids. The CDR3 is CASNLNGGTREQYF. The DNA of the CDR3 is TGTGCCAGCAACTTAAACGGCGGGACGCGCGAGCAGTACTTC. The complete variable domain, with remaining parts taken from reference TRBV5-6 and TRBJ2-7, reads DAGVTQSPTHLIKTRGQQVTLRCSPKSGHDTVSWYQQALGQGPQFIFQYYEEEERQRGNFPDRFSGHQFPNYSSELNVNALLLGDSALYLCASNLNGGTREQYFGPGTRLTVT.

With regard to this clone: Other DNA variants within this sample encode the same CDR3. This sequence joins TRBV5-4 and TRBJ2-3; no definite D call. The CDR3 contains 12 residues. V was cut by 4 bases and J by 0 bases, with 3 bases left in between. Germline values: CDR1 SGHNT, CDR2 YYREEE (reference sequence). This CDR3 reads CASSLSTDTQYF. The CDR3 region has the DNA TGTGCCAGCAGCCTTAGCACAGATACGCAGTATTTT.

CDR3 region: CASMAGHGELFF. Written as DNA, the CDR3 is TGTGCCAGCATGGCGGGTCACGGGGAGCTGTTTTTT. V and J are TRBV6-1 and TRBJ2-2, with a possible D match to TRBD2 (5 bases). V was trimmed by 7 bases and J by 7 bases, leaving 10 bases between them. The CDR3 runs 12 residues. CDR1 is MNHNS, CDR2 SASEGT, per germline.

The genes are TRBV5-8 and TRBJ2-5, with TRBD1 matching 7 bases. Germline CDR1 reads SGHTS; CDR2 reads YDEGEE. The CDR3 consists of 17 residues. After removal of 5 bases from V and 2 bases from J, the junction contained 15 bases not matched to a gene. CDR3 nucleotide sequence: TGTGCCAGCAGTCAAGCCCTTTCCGCGACAGGGCAAGAGACCCAGTACTTC. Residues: CASSQALSATGQETQYF.

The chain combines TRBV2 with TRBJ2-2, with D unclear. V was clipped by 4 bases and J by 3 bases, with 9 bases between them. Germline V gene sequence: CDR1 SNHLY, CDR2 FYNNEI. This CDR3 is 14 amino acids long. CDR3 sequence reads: CASSGVGHTGELFF. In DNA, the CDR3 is TGTGCCAGCAGTGGGGTGGGCCACACCGGGGAGCTGTTTTTT.

The CDR3 nucleotides read TGCAGCGTTGAAGGTCTGTCTCCTAGCGGGGTAGGGTCCGCGGACTACGAGCAGTACTTC. The encoded protein is CSVEGLSPSGVGSADYEQYF. The chain is built from TRBV29-1 and TRBJ2-7; TRBD2 agrees at 9 bases. Germline lookup yields CDR1 SQVTM and CDR2 ANQGSEA. Trimming removed 1 base from V and 3 bases from J; junction bases left unmatched: 22. The CDR3 spans 20 residues.

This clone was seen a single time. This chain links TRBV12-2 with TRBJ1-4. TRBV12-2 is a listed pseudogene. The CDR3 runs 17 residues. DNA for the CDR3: TGTGCAAGTCGCTTAAAGATAGCCTTAACAACTAATGAAAAACTGTTTTTT. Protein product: CASRLKIALTTNEKLFF.

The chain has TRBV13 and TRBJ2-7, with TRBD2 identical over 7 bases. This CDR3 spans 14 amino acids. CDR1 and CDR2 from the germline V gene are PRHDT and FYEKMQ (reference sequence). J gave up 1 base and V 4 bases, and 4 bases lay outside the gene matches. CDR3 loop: CASSSGLGSYEQYF. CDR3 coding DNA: TGTGCCAGCAGCTCTGGACTAGGGTCCTACGAGCAGTACTTC.